This T cell receptor beta chain was sequenced during a study of spatial heterogeneity in lung cancer. Across the study: Combinations of a unique TCR and a UMI were tallied in raw reads, and on average each appeared more than ten times.

On this clonotype: This beta chain is an off-target read within a library intended for alpha chains, so its frequency means little.

Sample time point: sample taken at primary tumor resection. Researchers sequenced whole RNA taken from tumor, nontumor lung or frozen PBMC without sorting. With 1 base clipped from V and 6 bases from J, the junction kept 9 bases outside the gene matches. Germline CDR1 is DFQATT and CDR2 is SNEGSKA (reference sequence). The CDR3 loop spans 16 amino acids. MiXCR was run by TCRdb on the 5' RACE reads, yielding one entry per CDR3 protein. The data show roughly 3,700 distinct CDR3 sequences, around 24% seen once. The chain recombines TRBV20-1 with TRBJ2-1; 10 bases align to TRBD2. This specimen was PBMCs, taken at surgery. The clonotype originates from a female donor with early-stage non-small cell lung cancer. The CDR3: CSARAAGLASGNEQFF. CDR3 nucleotide sequence: TGCAGTGCTAGAGCAGCGGGACTAGCGTCGGGCAATGAGCAGTTCTTC.